The 17 T cell receptor beta chains given below trace back to one sample, sequenced in a study of cytomegalovirus exposure and HLA in healthy donors. The PCR used 60 Vbeta and 13 Jbeta primers. Repertoires were generated with immunoSEQ multiplex PCR, while TCRdb's copy carries only in-frame clones and drops some. Of 64,000 or so clones in the sample, 70% were seen once. Material: PBMCs. The receptors were sampled from a woman between 50 and 59 years old in good health and CMV-seropositive.

CDR3 sequence reads: CTSSQSSGGPNNEQFF. The CDR3 region has the DNA TGCACCAGCAGCCAGAGCTCGGGGGGGCCCAACAATGAGCAGTTCTTC. This chain links TRBV1 with TRBJ2-1; the D segment call TRBD2 is taken from the table without a DNA check. TRBV1 counts as a pseudogene. The CDR3 is 16 amino acids.

The rearrangement joins TRBV5-4 to TRBJ2-5; the D is unclear. Trimming cost V 2 bases and J 2 bases, with 7 bases left between them. The CDR3 is 13 residues long. CDR1 and CDR2 (germline): SGHNT, YYREEE (reference sequence). This CDR3 reads CASSLIEQETQYF. In DNA, the CDR3 is TGTGCCAGCAGCTTAATAGAACAAGAGACCCAGTACTTC.

V usage is TRBV7-2 and J usage is TRBJ1-2, with 9 bases that match TRBD1. The CDR3 is 16 residues long. With V trimmed by 1 base and J by 4 bases, 7 bases remained unmatched. Germline assignment: CDR1 SGHTA and CDR2 FQGNSA. CDR3 DNA: TGTGCCAGCAGCTTAGACCTGGGACAGGGCCCCTATGGCTACACCTTC. Amino acid sequence: CASSLDLGQGPYGYTF.

The chain joins TRBV6-1 to TRBJ1-2; 10 bases map to TRBD1. The trim removed 8 bases at V and 8 bases at J, leaving 11 bases unmatched. The CDR3 totals 14 residues. CDR1 is MNHNS, CDR2 SASEGT, per germline. CDR3 in DNA: TGTGCCAGCCGATGGGACAGGGGCCTTGAGGGCTACACCTTC. Amino acids: CASRWDRGLEGYTF.

This clone was counted only a few times. V gene TRBV6-5 combines with J gene TRBJ1-2, with a weak D call TRBD1 (6 bases). Trimming removed 0 bases from V and 6 bases from J, with 11 bases in between. This CDR3 has 14 amino acids. CDR1 MNHEY and CDR2 SVGAGI come from the germline V gene. DNA for the CDR3: TGTGCCAGCAGTTACTCTACAGGGACGGATGGCTACACCTTC. Amino acid sequence: CASSYSTGTDGYTF.

The gene calls are TRBV10-2 and TRBJ2-7; no clear D gene. The V end was cut by 4 bases, the J end by 2 bases, with 9 bases between. The germline CDR1 and CDR2 sequences are WSHSY and SAAADI. The CDR3 has 13 amino acids. DNA for the CDR3: TGCGCCAGCAGTGTATCACAGACCTACGAGCAGTACTTC. Translation gives CASSVSQTYEQYF.

This sequence joins TRBV18 and TRBJ1-1; the D is unclear. Trimming took off 2 bases at V and 7 bases at J, with 11 bases between the two ends. Per germline, CDR1 KGHSH and CDR2 LQKENI. The CDR3 is 13 residues long. DNA of the CDR3: TGTGCCAGCTCACCAACAGAGCAGAGTGAAGCTTTCTTT. It translates to CASSPTEQSEAFF. The complete variable domain, with remaining parts taken from reference TRBV18 and TRBJ1-1, reads NAGVMQNPRHLVRRRGQEARLRCSPMKGHSHVYWYRQLPEEGLKFMVYLQKENIIDESGMPKERFSAEFPKEGPSILRIQQVVRGDSAAYFCASSPTEQSEAFFGQGTRLTVV.

The CDR3 DNA reads TGTGCCAGTAGTGCCCGGGACAGGGGGTTCGATCAGCCCCAGCATTTT. Amino acids: CASSARDRGFDQPQHF. The gene calls are TRBV19 and TRBJ1-5, with 11 bases aligning to TRBD1. The CDR3 is 16 amino acids. Germline lookup yields CDR1 LNHDA and CDR2 SQIVND (reference sequence). Trimming cost V 5 bases and J 5 bases; bases outside gene matches: 8.

This clone occurred a few times. V is TRBV28 and J is TRBJ1-2; maybe TRBD1 (6 bases). CDR1 and CDR2 (germline): MDHEN, SYDVKM. CDR3 length: 12 amino acids. V lost 10 bases and J 2 bases, leaving 11 bases between the germline ends. CDR3 coding DNA: TGTGCCATCCTGGGACAAAACTATGGCTACACCTTC. Encoded protein: CAILGQNYGYTF.

This clone was recorded a few times. This CDR3 is CASSLGGRGLGELFF. The CDR3 DNA follows: TGTGCCAGCAGCTTAGGGGGTAGGGGGCTAGGGGAGCTGTTTTTT. The V call is TRBV7-2, the J call TRBJ2-2; 7 nucleotides align to TRBD1. Losses at the gene ends were 1 base for V and 8 bases for J; bases not matched to a gene: 7. CDR3 length equals 15 residues. CDR1 and CDR2 from the germline V gene are SGHTA and FQGNSA.

V usage is TRBV7-3 and J usage is TRBJ2-2, with D possibly matching TRBD2 (5 bases). Germline V gene lookup returns CDR1 SGHTA and CDR2 FQGTGA. Between the trimmed V and J ends, which lost 1 base and 7 bases, there was a span of 13 bases. The CDR3 consists of 15 residues. This CDR3 reads CASSLSSAGGGELFF. DNA of the CDR3: TGTGCCAGCAGCTTAAGCTCGGCTGGAGGCGGGGAGCTGTTTTTT. Variable domain in full (rest from reference TRBV7-3 and TRBJ2-2): GAGVSQTPSNKVTEKGKYVELRCDPISGHTALYWYRQSLGQGPEFLIYFQGTGAADDSGLPNDRFFAVRPEGSVSTLKIQRTERGDSAVYLCASSLSSAGGGELFFGEGSRLTVL.

The chain joins TRBV28 to TRBJ1-3; 7 bases match TRBD1. V shed 7 bases and J 1 base; nucleotides not matched to a gene: 4. Germline V gene sequence: CDR1 MDHEN, CDR2 SYDVKM. The CDR3 consists of 14 residues. CDR3 coding DNA: TGTGCCAGCACGGAGGGGGCGTCTGGAAACACCATATATTTT. Translation gives CASTEGASGNTIYF.

This clone appeared a few times. J is TRBJ2-3 and V is TRBV5-8; tentative D call: TRBD1 (6 bases). Germline CDR1 is SGHTS and CDR2 is YDEGEE. Trimming took off 4 bases at V and 1 base at J, with 13 bases between the two ends. The CDR3 runs 15 residues. The CDR3 nucleotides are TGTGCCAGCAGCGAACAGGGTGGCGGCACAGATACGCAGTATTTT. Translation gives CASSEQGGGTDTQYF.

V usage is TRBV28 and J usage is TRBJ1-5; 9 nucleotides match TRBD1. The CDR3 sequence is 16 residues long. The J segment lost 4 bases and the V segment lost 3 bases, leaving 7 bases of the junction unmatched. The germline V gene has CDR1 MDHEN and CDR2 SYDVKM. CDR3 nucleotides: TGTGCCAGCAGTTTTCGGACAGGGGCCCCTAATCAGCCCCAGCATTTT. Protein: CASSFRTGAPNQPQHF.

The chain links TRBV5-1 to TRBJ2-7; 9 nucleotides agree with TRBD1. The junction had 5 bases not matched to a gene; V was cut back by 2 bases and J by 5 bases. Germline-derived CDR1 and CDR2 are SGHRS and YFSETQ. The CDR3 is 14 amino acids. In nucleotides, the CDR3 is TGCGCCAGCAGCTTTGCACAGGGGGCCAACGAGCAGTACTTC. Protein sequence: CASSFAQGANEQYF.

V gene TRBV5-6 combines with J gene TRBJ2-7, with D hard to call. CDR3 size: 13 residues. Trimming stripped 1 base from V and 3 bases from J, with 8 bases between. The germline V gene encodes CDR1 SGHDT and CDR2 YYEEEE. CDR3 loop: CASSLIVGYEQYF. The CDR3 DNA reads TGTGCCAGCAGCTTGATAGTCGGCTACGAGCAGTACTTC. Drawing the rest from reference TRBV5-6 and TRBJ2-7, the complete variable domain is DAGVTQSPTHLIKTRGQQVTLRCSPKSGHDTVSWYQQALGQGPQFIFQYYEEEERQRGNFPDRFSGHQFPNYSSELNVNALLLGDSALYLCASSLIVGYEQYFGPGTRLTVT.

The gene calls are TRBV5-6 and TRBJ2-2; tentatively, D is TRBD2 (5 bases). Trimming took 4 bases from V and 7 from J, leaving 14 bases between them. The V gene's germline CDR1 is SGHDT and CDR2 YYEEEE. This CDR3 contains 14 residues. The CDR3 sequence: CASSSPSGDGELFF. DNA of the CDR3: TGTGCCAGCAGCAGCCCCAGCGGTGACGGGGAGCTGTTTTTT.